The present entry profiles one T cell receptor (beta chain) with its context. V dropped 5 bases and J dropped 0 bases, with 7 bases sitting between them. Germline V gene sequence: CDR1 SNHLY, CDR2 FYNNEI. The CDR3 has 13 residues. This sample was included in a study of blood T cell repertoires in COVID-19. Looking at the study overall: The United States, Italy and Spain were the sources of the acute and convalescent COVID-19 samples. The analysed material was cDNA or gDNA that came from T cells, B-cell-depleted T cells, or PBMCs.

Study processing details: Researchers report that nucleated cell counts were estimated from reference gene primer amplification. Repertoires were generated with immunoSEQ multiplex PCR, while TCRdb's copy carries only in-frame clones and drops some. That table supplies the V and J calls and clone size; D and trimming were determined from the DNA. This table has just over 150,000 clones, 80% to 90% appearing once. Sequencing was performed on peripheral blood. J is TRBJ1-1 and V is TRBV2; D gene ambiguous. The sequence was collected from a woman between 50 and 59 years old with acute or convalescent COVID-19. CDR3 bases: TGTGCCAGCAGTCAGGATGTGAACACTGAAGCTTTCTTT. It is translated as CASSQDVNTEAFF.